A single TCR beta chain is shown here with its context. Its antigen has not been determined. The record has no base qualities; no much larger clone is one base away. TCRbeta CDR3 regions were amplified from genomic DNA using the immunoSEQ Assay, a bias-controlled multiplex PCR. Turning to the authors' computational methods: The number of nucleated cells in each sample was estimated by amplification of reference gene primers within the assay. To quantify the absolute abundance of each unique TCRbeta CDR3 rearrangement, sequence reads were collapsed and filtered. Productive Simpson clonality was computed per sample as the square root of Simpson's diversity index over productive rearrangements. Drawn from immuneACCESS, this table holds only the in-frame rearrangements with V and J called that TCRdb kept. Clones are partly lost; checked studies trace under half to an unresolved V gene and leave the rest unexplained. The V and J calls and the clone size are those of that table, but D and trimming were determined from the DNA. This sample lists about 330,000 clones; around 87% were detected once. The ten largest account for approximately 5% of the sample.

This entry belongs to a study of blood T cell repertoires in COVID-19 (TCRdb year 2020). In terms of the full investigation: Samples from collaborators originated in the United States, Italy and Spain and spanned both the acute and convalescent phases of COVID-19. Sample metadata almost always included a de-identified subject ID, COVID-19 status, age in years and sex. Deeply sampled blood TCRbeta repertoires from subjects exposed to, actively infected with, or recovered from COVID-19 were included in the dataset. Where available, HLA class I and class II types were obtained from metadata supplied by the sample provider rather than from assay-based typing. The prospective study material was composed of cDNA or gDNA derived from T cells, B-cell-depleted T cells, or PBMCs. The samples were drawn from the first 160 participants of the ongoing ImmuneRACE study and from about 1,200 subjects provided by 6 global collaborators. A freely available public database, intended as a resource for researchers studying the immune response to SARS-CoV-2, is where the repertoires were released. Study-wide findings and limitations: Clinical and demographic metadata were provided uncurated, with the amount varying by source and participant.

V gives up 0 bases and J gives up 2 bases, and the segment between their germline ends measures 13 bases. In the germline V gene, CDR1 corresponds to SGHRS and CDR2 to YFSETQ. The CDR3 runs 16 amino acids, cysteine and phenylalanine included. CDR3 DNA only is kept here, 48 bases in frame from base 1. Participants in the prospective study were enrolled through a virtual design, were aged roughly 18 to 90 years, and lived in roughly 24 United States geographic areas. To assign participants to cohorts, the prospective study relied on clinical history that participants themselves reported in a screening survey and a study questionnaire. Recovered participants in ImmuneRACE Cohort 3 were defined as having two consecutive negative NP/OP PCR tests, clearance from a healthcare professional, or resolution of symptoms. Each participant in the prospective study had whole blood, serum and a nasopharyngeal or oropharyngeal swab collected by mobile phlebotomists. Over an approximately two-month period, participants in the prospective study had the option of providing additional blood draws and questionnaires. Before DNA extraction, blood samples from the prospective study were shipped at room temperature or frozen.

This clonotype was sampled from a woman aged 25 to 39 who had recovered from COVID-19. The V and J segments used are TRBV5-1 and TRBJ2-3; the D gene is not confidently resolved. Material for sequencing was PBMCs or T cells enriched from blood (not recorded which). The DNA is TGCGCCAGCAGCTTGGCCGACTTCCTAAACACAGATACGCAGTATTTT. Protein translation: CASSLADFLNTDTQYF.